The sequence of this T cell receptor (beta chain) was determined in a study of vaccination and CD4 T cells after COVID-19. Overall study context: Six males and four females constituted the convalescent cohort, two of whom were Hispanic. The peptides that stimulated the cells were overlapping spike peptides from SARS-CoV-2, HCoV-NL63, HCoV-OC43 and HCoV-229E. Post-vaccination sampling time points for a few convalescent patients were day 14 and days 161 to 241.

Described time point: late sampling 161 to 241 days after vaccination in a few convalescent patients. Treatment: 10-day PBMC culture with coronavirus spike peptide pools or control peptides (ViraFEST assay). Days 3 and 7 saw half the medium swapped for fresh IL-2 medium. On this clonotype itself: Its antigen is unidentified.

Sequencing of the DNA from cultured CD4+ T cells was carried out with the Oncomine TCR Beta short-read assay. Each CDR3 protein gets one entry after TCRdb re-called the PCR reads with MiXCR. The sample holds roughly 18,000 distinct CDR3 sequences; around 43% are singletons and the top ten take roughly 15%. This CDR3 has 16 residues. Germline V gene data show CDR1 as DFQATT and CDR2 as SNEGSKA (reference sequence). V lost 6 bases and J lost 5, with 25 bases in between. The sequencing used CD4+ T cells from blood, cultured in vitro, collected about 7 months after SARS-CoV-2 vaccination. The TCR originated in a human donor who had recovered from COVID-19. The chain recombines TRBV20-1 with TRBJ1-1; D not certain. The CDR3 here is CSAPVGLLPGTTEAFF. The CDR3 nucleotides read TGCAGTGCGCCTGTCGGACTTTTGCCTGGAACGACTGAAGCTTTCTTT.